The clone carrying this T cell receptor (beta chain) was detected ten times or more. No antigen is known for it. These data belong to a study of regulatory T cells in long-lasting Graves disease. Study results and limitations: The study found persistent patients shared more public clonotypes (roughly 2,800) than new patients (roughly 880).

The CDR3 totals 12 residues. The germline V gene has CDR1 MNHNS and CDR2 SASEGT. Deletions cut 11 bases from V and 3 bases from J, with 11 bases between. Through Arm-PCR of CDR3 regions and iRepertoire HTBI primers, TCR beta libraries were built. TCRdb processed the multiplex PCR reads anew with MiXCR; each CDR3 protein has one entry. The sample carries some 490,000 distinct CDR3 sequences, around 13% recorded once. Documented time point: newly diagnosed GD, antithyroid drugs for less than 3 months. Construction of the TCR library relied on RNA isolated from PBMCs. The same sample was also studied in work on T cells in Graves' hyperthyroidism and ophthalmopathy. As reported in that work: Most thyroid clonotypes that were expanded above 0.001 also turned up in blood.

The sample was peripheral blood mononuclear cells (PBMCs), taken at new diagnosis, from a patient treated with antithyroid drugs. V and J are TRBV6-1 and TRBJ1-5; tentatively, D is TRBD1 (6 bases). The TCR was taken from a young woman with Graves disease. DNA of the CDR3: TGTGCCTCAGGGGAATACAATCAGCCCCAGCATTTT. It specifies CASGEYNQPQHF.